This is a list of T cell receptor beta chains from one sample in a study of regulatory T cells in long-lasting Graves disease. TCRdb reprocessed the multiplex PCR reads via MiXCR and lists one record per CDR3 protein. The table records more than 450,000 distinct CDR3 sequences, 12% of them present only once. The sample also formed part of further work on T cells in Graves' hyperthyroidism and ophthalmopathy.

Sequencing used peripheral blood mononuclear cells (PBMCs), obtained at new diagnosis, from a patient treated with antithyroid drugs. All receptors come from a woman in her 30s with Graves disease. Both conserved end residues are part of each CDR3. The D gene is left open where the match is weak. A row's size may be missing; if present it is once, few, many or a size class.

DNA: TGTGCCAGCAGTTCATACGGAAGAATAGCGGGAGGGCTTGCGCAGTATTTT
CDR3: CASSSYGRIAGGLAQYF
size: -
J: TRBJ2-3
V: TRBV27
D: TRBD2

DNA: TGTGCCAGCAGCCAAGGGGGACTGCTCGCAGAGCAGTACTTC
CDR3: CASSQGGLLAEQYF
size: few
J: TRBJ2-7
V: TRBV3-1
D: -

DNA: TGTGCCAGCAGCTTGGCAGGAATAGGACCCCTCCACTTT
CDR3: CASSLAGIGPLHF
size: many
J: TRBJ1-6
V: TRBV7-9
D: -

DNA: TGTGCCAGCACCACAACGGGCAGCACCGGGGAGCTGTTTTTT
CDR3: CASTTTGSTGELFF
size: -
J: TRBJ2-2
V: TRBV27
D: -

DNA: TGTGCCAGCAGTTCAAGGACAGGAGGCGAGCAGTACTTC
CDR3: CASSSRTGGEQYF
size: many
J: TRBJ2-7
V: TRBV3-1
D: TRBD1

DNA: TGTGCCAGCAGTTACATGTCGCAGGGGGCGAGAGGAAACACCATATATTTT
CDR3: CASSYMSQGARGNTIYF
size: -
J: TRBJ1-3
V: TRBV6-5
D: TRBD1

DNA: TGTGCCAGCAGGTCGGACAGGGTAGGAGAAAAACTGTTTTTT
CDR3: CASRSDRVGEKLFF
size: -
J: TRBJ1-4
V: TRBV25-1
D: TRBD1

DNA: TGTGCCAGTAGTTCGCGATTACCGGGACAGGGGGTTCAGGAGGCGAACACCGGGGAGCTGTTTTTT
CDR3: CASSSRLPGQGVQEANTGELFF
size: -
J: TRBJ2-2
V: TRBV19
D: TRBD1

DNA: TGTGCCAGCAGCCAAGAATGGGTTCCTGGGGAAAAACTGTTTTTT
CDR3: CASSQEWVPGEKLFF
size: -
J: TRBJ1-4
V: TRBV3-1
D: -

DNA: TGTGCCAGCAGCTGGGGACTGGGACGGGGGCCCCAGCATTTT
CDR3: CASSWGLGRGPQHF
size: -
J: TRBJ1-5
V: TRBV5-6
D: -